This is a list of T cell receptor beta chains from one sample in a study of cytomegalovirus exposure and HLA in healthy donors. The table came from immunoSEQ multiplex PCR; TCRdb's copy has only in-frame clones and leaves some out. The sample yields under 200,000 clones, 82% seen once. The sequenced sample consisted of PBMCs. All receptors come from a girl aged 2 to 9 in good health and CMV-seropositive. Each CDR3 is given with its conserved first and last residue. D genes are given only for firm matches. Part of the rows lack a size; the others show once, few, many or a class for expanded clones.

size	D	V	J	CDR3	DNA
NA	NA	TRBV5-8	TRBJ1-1	CASSFSFTEGVGRNTEAFF	TGTGCCAGCAGCTTTTCCTTCACCGAAGGGGTGGGGCGGAACACTGAAGCTTTCTTT
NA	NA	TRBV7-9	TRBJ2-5	CASSLGAPQETQYF	TGTGCCAGCAGCTTGGGAGCCCCCCAAGAGACCCAGTACTTC
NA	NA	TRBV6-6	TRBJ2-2	CASREQGDTGELFF	TGTGCCAGCAGGGAACAGGGAGATACCGGGGAGCTGTTTTTT
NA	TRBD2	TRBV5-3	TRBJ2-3	CARSLIRLAGVGGMPDTQYF	TGTGCCAGAAGCTTGATCCGACTAGCGGGAGTGGGTGGGATGCCAGATACGCAGTATTTT
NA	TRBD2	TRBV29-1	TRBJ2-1	CSVEGAGGPSYNEQFF	TGCAGCGTTGAGGGGGCGGGAGGACCCTCTTACAATGAGCAGTTCTTC
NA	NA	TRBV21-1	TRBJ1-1	CASSHREGFHTEAFF	TGTGCCAGCAGCCACAGGGAGGGGTTCCACACTGAAGCTTTCTTT
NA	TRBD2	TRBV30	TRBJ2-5	CAWGGTSAAPETQYF	TGTGCCTGGGGGGGAACTAGCGCGGCGCCAGAGACCCAGTACTTC
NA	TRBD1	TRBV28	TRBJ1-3	CASSWGQVNSGNTIYF	TGTGCCAGCAGCTGGGGACAGGTAAACTCTGGAAACACCATATATTTT
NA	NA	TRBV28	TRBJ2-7	CASSLNRLYEQYF	TGTGCCAGCAGTTTGAACAGGCTCTACGAGCAGTACTTC
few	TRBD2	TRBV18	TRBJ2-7	CASSPQAGVHEQYF	TGTGCCAGCTCACCGCAGGCGGGAGTACACGAGCAGTACTTC
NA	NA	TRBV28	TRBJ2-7	CASSIGDSWGEQYF	TGTGCCAGCAGTATAGGGGACTCATGGGGGGAGCAGTACTTC
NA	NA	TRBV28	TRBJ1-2	CASTGGLGGGYTF	TGTGCCAGCACGGGGGGGCTTGGCGGTGGCTACACCTTC
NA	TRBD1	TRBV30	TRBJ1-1	CAWTDRDRNTEAFF	TGTGCCTGGACGGATAGGGACAGGAACACTGAAGCTTTCTTT
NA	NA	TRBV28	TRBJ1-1	CASTSPGLNTEAFF	TGTGCCAGCACCTCTCCAGGGCTGAACACTGAAGCTTTCTTT
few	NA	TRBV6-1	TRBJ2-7	CASSEGLDSSYEQYF	TGTGCCAGCAGTGAAGGTTTGGACAGCTCCTACGAGCAGTACTTC
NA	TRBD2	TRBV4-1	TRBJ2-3	CASSQGGGTDTQYF	TGCGCCAGCAGCCAGGGGGGGGGCACAGATACGCAGTATTTT
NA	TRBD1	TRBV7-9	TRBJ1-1	CASSPRTGGVNTEAFF	TGTGCCAGCAGCCCCCGGACAGGGGGTGTGAACACTGAAGCTTTCTTT
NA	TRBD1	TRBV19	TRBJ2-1	CASSSDRDSNEQFF	TGTGCCAGTAGTTCGGACCGGGACAGCAATGAGCAGTTCTTC
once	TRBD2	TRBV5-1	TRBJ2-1	CASSSNENGRSEQFF	TGCGCCAGCAGCTCAAACGAGAACGGGAGGTCTGAGCAGTTCTTC
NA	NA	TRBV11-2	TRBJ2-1	CASSVIHYNEQFF	TGTGCCAGCAGCGTCATCCACTACAATGAGCAGTTCTTC
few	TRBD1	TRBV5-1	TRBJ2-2	CASIATTGLSGELFF	TGCGCCAGCATCGCTACGACAGGGCTGAGCGGGGAGCTGTTTTTT
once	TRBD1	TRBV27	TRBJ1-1	CASSLFWGQKNTEAFF	TGTGCCAGCAGTTTATTTTGGGGACAGAAGAACACTGAAGCTTTCTTT
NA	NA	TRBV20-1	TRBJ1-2	CSAWGRGGYTF	TGCAGTGCCTGGGGGCGGGGGGGCTACACCTTC
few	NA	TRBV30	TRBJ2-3	CAWDSGPSTDTQYF	TGTGCCTGGGATAGCGGTCCTAGCACAGATACGCAGTATTTT
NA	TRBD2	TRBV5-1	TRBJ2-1	CASSLGAGGLNEQFF	TGCGCCAGCAGCTTGGGGGCGGGAGGGCTCAATGAGCAGTTCTTC
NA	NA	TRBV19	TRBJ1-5	CASSIQGGQPQHF	TGTGCCAGTAGTATTCAGGGCGGTCAGCCCCAGCATTTT
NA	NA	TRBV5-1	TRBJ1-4	CASSLGGGANEKLFF	TGCGCCAGCAGCTTGGGAGGGGGGGCTAATGAAAAACTGTTTTTT
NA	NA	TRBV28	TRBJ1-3	CASSRSGAASGNTIYF	TGTGCCAGCAGTCGGTCGGGAGCAGCCTCTGGAAACACCATATATTTT
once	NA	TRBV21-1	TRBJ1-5	CASSKYNRVKYSNQPQHF	TGTGCCAGCAGCAAATATAACAGGGTGAAGTATAGCAATCAGCCCCAGCATTTT
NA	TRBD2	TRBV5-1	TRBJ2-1	CASSFSGSDRNEQFF	TGCGCCAGCAGTTTTAGCGGGAGCGACCGCAATGAGCAGTTCTTC
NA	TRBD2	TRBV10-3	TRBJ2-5	CAISDRREGRETQYF	TGTGCCATCAGTGATCGACGGGAGGGCCGGGAGACCCAGTACTTC
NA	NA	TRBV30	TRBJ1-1	CAWQDTGLVEAFF	TGTGCCTGGCAGGATACAGGGTTGGTGGAAGCTTTCTTT
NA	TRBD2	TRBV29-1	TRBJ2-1	CSVVEASGGNEQFF	TGCAGCGTTGTAGAGGCTAGCGGGGGCAATGAGCAGTTCTTC
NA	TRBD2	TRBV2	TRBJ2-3	CASASGRGADTQYF	TGTGCCAGCGCCAGCGGGAGGGGGGCAGATACGCAGTATTTT
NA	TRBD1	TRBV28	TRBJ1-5	CASSRQGRGQPQHF	TGTGCCAGCAGTCGACAGGGAAGAGGGCAGCCCCAGCATTTT
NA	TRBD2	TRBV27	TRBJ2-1	CASRERLAGYNEQFF	TGTGCCAGCAGGGAGCGACTAGCGGGCTACAATGAGCAGTTCTTC
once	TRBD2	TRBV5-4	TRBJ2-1	CASSSGGLAGGNEQFF	TGTGCCAGCAGCAGCGGGGGACTAGCGGGAGGAAATGAGCAGTTCTTC
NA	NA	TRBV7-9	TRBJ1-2	CASSLVQGERGYTF	TGTGCCAGCAGCTTAGTCCAGGGCGAGCGAGGCTACACCTTC
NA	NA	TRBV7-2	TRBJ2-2	CASSLRGGTGELFF	TGTGCCAGCAGCTTAAGAGGAGGGACCGGGGAGCTGTTTTTT
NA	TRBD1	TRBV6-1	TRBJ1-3	CASSGTGVLNTIYF	TGTGCCAGCAGTGGGACAGGGGTCTTGAACACCATATATTTT
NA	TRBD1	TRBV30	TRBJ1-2	CAWSVKDRGLGYGYTF	TGTGCCTGGAGTGTAAAGGACAGGGGGCTTGGCTATGGCTACACCTTC
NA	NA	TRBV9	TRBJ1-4	CASSDSKSAATNEKLFF	TGTGCCAGCAGCGATTCCAAGTCTGCAGCAACTAATGAAAAACTGTTTTTT
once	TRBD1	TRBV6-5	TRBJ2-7	CASTDRTGGDEQYF	TGTGCCAGCACCGATCGGACAGGGGGGGACGAGCAGTACTTC
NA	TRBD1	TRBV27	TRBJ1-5	CASSLDRGRQPQHF	TGTGCCAGCAGTTTAGACAGGGGACGACAGCCCCAGCATTTT
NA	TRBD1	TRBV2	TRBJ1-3	CASRDRGTGNTIYF	TGTGCCAGCCGAGACAGGGGGACTGGAAACACCATATATTTT
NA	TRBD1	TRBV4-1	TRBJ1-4	CASSQGQGIGEKLFF	TGCGCCAGCAGCCAAGGACAGGGGATAGGTGAAAAACTGTTTTTT
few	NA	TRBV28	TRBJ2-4	CASSGTHSSKNIQYF	TGTGCCAGCAGCGGGACACACTCCTCCAAAAACATTCAGTACTTC
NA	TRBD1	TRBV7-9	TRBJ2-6	CASSSLRGTSSGANVLTF	TGTGCCAGCAGCTCACTCAGGGGGACGAGCTCTGGGGCCAACGTCCTGACTTTC
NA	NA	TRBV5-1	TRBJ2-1	CASTVDSYNEQFF	TGCGCCAGCACGGTCGATTCCTACAATGAGCAGTTCTTC